The next 17 T cell receptor beta chains were all read from a single sample in a study of T cells in Graves' hyperthyroidism and ophthalmopathy. The CDR3 regions of TCR beta were amplified from RNA transcripts. The primer set for the first-round RT-PCR of the TCR CDR3 was HTBI. TCRdb processed the multiplex PCR reads anew with MiXCR; each CDR3 protein has one entry. The sample shows fewer than 550,000 distinct CDR3 sequences, approximately 25% of them seen only once. Sequencing was done on a sample of blood. These TCRs come from a woman in her twenties or thirties with Graves' ophthalmopathy.

Note on this clonotype: A much more abundant neighbour one base away suggests this may be a read error. The chain carries TRBV5-1 and TRBJ2-7, with TRBD1 matching over 8 bases. This CDR3 region has 18 residues. Germline CDR1 is SGHRS and CDR2 is YFSETQ. In DNA, the CDR3 is TGCGCCAACAGCTTGCCGCGCCTTGACAGGGGTTGGTCCTACGAGCAGTACTTC. It is translated as CANSLPRLDRGWSYEQYF.

The J gene is TRBJ2-5, the V gene TRBV4-2; 9 positions agree with TRBD2. J was trimmed by 5 bases and V by 0 bases; bases with no gene match: 7. CDR1 LGHNA and CDR2 YNFKEQ come from the germline V gene. The CDR3 sequence is 16 residues long. CDR3 amino acids: CASSQDGGGASETQYF. CDR3 bases: TGTGCCAGCAGCCAAGACGGCGGGGGGGCCTCCGAGACCCAGTACTTC.

This clonotype was counted many times. The chain employs TRBV6-1 and TRBJ1-6; D possibly corresponds to TRBD1 (6 bases). Deletions cut 6 bases from V and 7 bases from J, with 13 bases between. The CDR3 totals 14 residues. Per the germline V gene, CDR1 is MNHNS and CDR2 is SASEGT. CDR3 DNA: TGTGCCAGCAGAATGACAGGAAACAATTCACCCCTCCACTTT. Translation gives CASRMTGNNSPLHF.

Ten or more counts support this clonotype. V and J are TRBV7-9 and TRBJ1-6; D is possibly TRBD1 (5 bases). CDR1 and CDR2 from the germline V gene are SEHNR and FQNEAQ (reference sequence). The CDR3 is 14 amino acids. Between the trimmed V and J ends, which lost 3 bases and 8 bases, there was a span of 11 bases. CDR3: CASSLRGGDSPLHF. The CDR3 region has the DNA TGTGCCAGCAGCTTGAGGGGCGGGGATTCACCCCTCCACTTT.

This clonotype was counted ten times or more. The CDR3 loop reads CASSRASGGNYEQYF. The CDR3 region has the DNA TGTGCCAGCAGTAGGGCTAGCGGGGGAAACTACGAGCAGTACTTC. The rearrangement uses TRBV28 and TRBJ2-7; 10 nucleotides agree with TRBD2. Germline CDR1 is MDHEN and CDR2 is SYDVKM. The CDR3 loop spans 15 amino acids. V lost 5 bases to trimming and J lost 3 bases; unmatched junction nucleotides: 7.

This clonotype was picked up many times. This sequence joins TRBV2 and TRBJ1-5; 11 bases map to TRBD1. The V gene end was trimmed by 2 bases and the J gene end by 0 bases; junction bases not matched to a gene: 9. The germline V gene encodes CDR1 SNHLY and CDR2 FYNNEI. The CDR3 spans 19 residues. The CDR3 DNA follows: TGTGCCAGCAGTGAAAACCGGGACAGGGGGGGATATAGCAATCAGCCCCAGCATTTT. It specifies CASSENRDRGGYSNQPQHF. The full variable domain, its missing parts supplied by reference TRBV2 and TRBJ1-5, is EPEVTQTPSHQVTQMGQEVILRCVPISNHLYFYWYRQILGQKVEFLVSFYNNEISEKSEIFDDQFSVERPDGSNFTLKIRSTKLEDSAMYFCASSENRDRGGYSNQPQHFGDGTRLSIL.

The chain employs TRBV12-3 or TRBV12-4 and TRBJ1-1; 7 nucleotides agree with TRBD1. Trimming took 5 bases from V and 7 from J; bases not matched to a gene: 7. The CDR3 sequence is 13 residues long. As DNA, the CDR3 is TGTGCCAGCAGTCCCGACAGGGTTTTTGAAGCTTTCTTT. Translation: CASSPDRVFEAFF.

The chain joins TRBV6-5 to TRBJ2-7, with 12 bases aligning to TRBD1. This CDR3 region has 15 residues. Germline lookup yields CDR1 MNHEY and CDR2 SVGAGI. Unmatched junction bases numbered 3, after V lost 0 bases and J lost 6 bases. The CDR3 DNA reads TGTGCCAGCAGTTACTCGGGACAGGGGGCCTCCGAGCAGTACTTC. Its protein product is CASSYSGQGASEQYF.

This clonotype showed up many times. The chain couples TRBV18 to TRBJ1-5; D might be TRBD1 (6 bases). Germline-derived CDR1 and CDR2 are KGHSH and LQKENI. The CDR3 consists of 16 residues. The ends were cut back, 1 base at V and 6 bases at J, with 16 bases in the middle. CDR3 amino acids: CASSPQGGGDGQPQHF. The DNA of the CDR3 is TGTGCCAGCTCACCACAAGGGGGAGGGGACGGTCAGCCCCAGCATTTT.

This clonotype has ten or more counts. The chain is built from TRBV29-1 and TRBJ1-2, with a weak D call TRBD1 (5 bases). This CDR3 spans 13 amino acids. Per germline, CDR1 SQVTM and CDR2 ANQGSEA. Trimming stripped 0 bases from V and 2 bases from J, with 7 bases between. The CDR3 nucleotides are TGCAGCGTTGAAGAGACAGTAAACTATGGCTACACCTTC. Encoded protein: CSVEETVNYGYTF.

This clonotype was seen a few times. The genes are TRBV9 and TRBJ2-7, with D perhaps matching TRBD1 or TRBD2 (5 bases each). Looked up from germline, CDR1 is SGDLS and CDR2 is YYNGEE. V dropped 4 bases and J dropped 3 bases, with 17 bases sitting between them. The CDR3 is 15 amino acids. The CDR3 DNA sequence: TGTGCCAGCAGCCTCGGGGCCCTTCGGGACTACGAGCAGTACTTC. As protein: CASSLGALRDYEQYF.

As regards this clonotype: This may come from a read error, since a much larger clone is one base off. DNA for the CDR3: TGTGCCAGCAGTGAATCAACCGGGACAGGGGACGAGCAGTACTTC. This encodes CASSESTGTGDEQYF. V gene TRBV6-1 combines with J gene TRBJ2-7; TRBD1 aligns across 10 bases. The junction had 6 bases not matched to a gene; V was cut back by 2 bases and J by 5 bases. The germline V gene has CDR1 MNHNS and CDR2 SASEGT. The CDR3 sequence is 15 residues long.

This clonotype was seen repeatedly, ten times or more. A much larger clone is a single base away; this may be a read error. CDR3 nucleotide sequence: TGTGCCAGCGTATCGGGGGGGAACACTGAAACTTTCTTT. Its protein is CASVSGGNTETFF. The gene calls are TRBV28 and TRBJ1-1; possible D gene TRBD1, 5 bases. Germline V gives CDR1 MDHEN, CDR2 SYDVKM. This CDR3 contains 13 residues. Supplemented by reference TRBV28 and TRBJ1-1, the full variable domain reads DVKVTQSSRYLVKRTGEKVFLECVQDMDHENMFWYRQDPGLGLRLIYFSYDVKMKEKGDIPEGYSVSREKKERFSLILESASTNQTSMYLCASVSGGNTETFFGQGTRLTVV.

The chain uses TRBV10-3 and TRBJ1-5; perhaps TRBD1 as D (6 bases). V dropped 0 bases and J dropped 1 base, with 10 bases sitting between them. Germline V gives CDR1 ENHRY, CDR2 SYGVKD. This CDR3 spans 16 amino acids. CDR3 in amino acids: CAISESGGVSNQPQHF. CDR3 in DNA: TGTGCCATCAGTGAGTCAGGGGGTGTAAGCAATCAGCCCCAGCATTTT.

V is TRBV28 and J is TRBJ1-2; 11 positions agree with TRBD1. The CDR3 runs 14 residues. V lost 4 bases, J lost 8 bases, and 6 bases stayed unmatched. Germline CDR1 reads MDHEN; CDR2 reads SYDVKM. The CDR3, as DNA: TGTGCCAGCAGTTCCGGGACAGGGGGAAGAGGCTACACCTTC. Amino acids: CASSSGTGGRGYTF.

In its sample, this clonotype was seen once. The rearrangement uses TRBV24-1 and TRBJ1-2, with D possibly TRBD1 on 6 matching bases. The germline V gene has CDR1 KGHDR and CDR2 SFDVKD. CDR3 length: 15 amino acids. V lost 4 bases to trimming and J lost 3 bases, with 14 bases between them. The CDR3 nucleotides read TGTGCCACCAGTGACGGGACATTTACCGACTATGGCTACACCTTC. Translated, it gives CATSDGTFTDYGYTF.

The V and J genes are TRBV30 and TRBJ2-7, with 7 bases aligning to TRBD1. The CDR3 is 13 residues long. Germline loops: CDR1 GTSNPN, CDR2 SVGIG (reference sequence). V shed 5 bases, J shed 2 bases, and the junction held 6 bases outside the gene matches. The CDR3 sequence is CAWGQALPYEQYF. In DNA form, the CDR3 reads TGTGCCTGGGGACAGGCCCTTCCCTACGAGCAGTACTTC.